This paragraph covers one TCR beta chain sequence. The source of the sample is a study of blood T cell repertoires in COVID-19. CDR1 SEHNR and CDR2 FQNEAQ come from the germline V gene (reference sequence). CDR3 size: 15 residues. The V gene lost 5 bases and the J gene lost 3 bases, with 14 bases spanning the gap. Clones were sequenced by immunoSEQ multiplex PCR, and TCRdb holds only the in-frame ones, with some missing. Among about 270,000 clones, approximately 90% were seen once, and the ten largest hold under 3%. V and J are TRBV7-9 and TRBJ1-3; D is possibly TRBD1 (6 bases). This receptor was obtained from a woman between 35 and 50 years old with acute COVID-19. Material: PBMCs or T cells enriched from blood (not recorded which). The CDR3 spells CASSGRGWRGNTIYF. As DNA, the CDR3 is TGTGCCAGCAGCGGCAGGGGTTGGCGTGGAAACACCATATATTTT.